The 4 T cell receptor beta chains below come from one sample, sequenced in a study of T cell repertoires in cytomegalovirus infection. One entry per CDR3 protein results from TCRdb running MiXCR on the reads. The sample shows some 700,000 distinct CDR3 sequences, 30% to 40% of them seen only once. Antigens of these TCRs are unknown. Sequencing was performed on cultured PBMCs, taken from culture after CMV antigen stimulation. The origin of the receptors is a human donor in good health (CMV status not recorded). Some clones in this sample may be carry-over from other donors' samples.

The chain has TRBV28 and TRBJ2-3; 8 bases match TRBD2. The CDR3 is 14 amino acids. The germline V gene has CDR1 MDHEN and CDR2 SYDVKM. With 6 bases clipped from V and 5 bases from J, the junction kept 7 bases outside the gene matches. CDR3 region: CASRIAGTIDTQYF. The DNA for the CDR3 is TGTGCCAGCAGAATAGCGGGGACCATAGATACGCAGTATTTT.

A few counts support this clonotype. This chain joins TRBV12-3 or TRBV12-4 and TRBJ2-7, with TRBD1 matching 8 bases. The CDR3 covers 14 residues. Trimming took 8 bases from V and 4 from J; bases not matched to a gene: 10. Here the CDR3 reads CASGRQGAIYEQYF. For the CDR3, the DNA is TGTGCCAGCGGAAGGCAGGGGGCGATTTACGAGCAGTACTTC.

At least ten counts were recorded for this clonotype. The chain recombines TRBV7-2 with TRBJ2-7, with 9 bases lining up with TRBD2. CDR1 SGHTA and CDR2 FQGNSA come from the germline V gene. CDR3 length: 14 residues. Trimming at V came to 3 bases and at J to 3 bases, leaving 3 bases not matched to a gene. The DNA for the CDR3 is TGTGCCAGCAGCTTTAGCGGGAGTGTCTACGAGCAGTACTTC. Its translation: CASSFSGSVYEQYF.

The chain carries TRBV7-8 and TRBJ2-1; weak D call: TRBD2 (7 bases). The CDR3 runs to 14 residues. Germline V gene data show CDR1 as SGHVS and CDR2 as FQNEAQ. Trimming stripped 4 bases from V and 8 bases from J, with 15 bases between. This CDR3 reads CASSWGGGGYEQFF. The CDR3 bases are TGTGCCAGCAGCTGGGGGGGGGGCGGGTATGAGCAGTTCTTC.